What follows are 27 T cell receptor beta chains derived from one specimen sequenced in a study of cytomegalovirus exposure and HLA in healthy donors. The PCR employed 60 Vbeta primers together with 13 Jbeta primers. Only in-frame clones appear in the TCRdb table, and some are missing; sequencing was by immunoSEQ multiplex PCR. The sample includes fewer than 150,000 clones, over 65% of them seen just once. The sample consisted of PBMCs. These receptors came from a woman in her 50s in good health and CMV-seropositive.

V usage is TRBV19 and J usage is TRBJ1-1, with 7 nucleotides matching TRBD1. Per germline, CDR1 LNHDA and CDR2 SQIVND (reference sequence). The CDR3 has 17 residues. Trimming removed 4 bases from V and 1 base from J; junction bases left unmatched: 12. CDR3 residues: CASSTLQGRSGNTEAFF. CDR3 DNA: TGTGCCAGTAGTACCCTACAGGGGAGATCTGGGAACACTGAAGCTTTCTTT.

The CDR3 protein is CASSYGQGGYEQYF. The CDR3, as DNA: TGTGCCAGCAGTTATGGACAGGGGGGCTACGAGCAGTACTTC. The rearrangement joins TRBV6-6 to TRBJ2-7; 10 bases agree with TRBD1. The germline V gene has CDR1 MNHNY and CDR2 SVGAGI (reference sequence). J lost 3 bases, V lost 3 bases, and 2 bases had no gene match. This CDR3 comprises 14 residues.

This chain connects TRBV10-3 to TRBJ2-2; D is unresolved. This CDR3 is 15 amino acids long. Germline CDR1 ENHRY, CDR2 SYGVKD. V was cut by 8 bases and J by 7 bases, with 20 bases left in between. CDR3 loop: CAIRGASLLGGELFF. CDR3 bases: TGTGCCATCCGCGGCGCTTCTCTTCTCGGCGGGGAGCTGTTTTTT.

This clone showed up just a few times. This chain uses TRBV6-1 with TRBJ2-2; 8 nucleotides line up with TRBD2. Per the germline V gene, CDR1 is MNHNS and CDR2 is SASEGT. The CDR3 is 15 residues long. Germline trimming cut 5 bases from V and 4 bases from J; bases unmatched to any gene: 6. The CDR3 reads CASSTHSGATGELFF. The CDR3 DNA sequence: TGTGCCAGCAGTACCCATAGCGGGGCCACCGGGGAGCTGTTTTTT.

The chain links TRBV30 to TRBJ1-3, with 7 bases matching TRBD1. The CDR3 is 15 residues long. The trim removed 3 bases at V and 1 base at J, leaving 6 bases unmatched. Per the germline V gene, CDR1 is GTSNPN and CDR2 is SVGIG (reference sequence). The CDR3 bases are TGTGCCTGGAGCGCCAGGGGGAGTTCTGGAAACACCATATATTTT. It translates to CAWSARGSSGNTIYF.

The chain links TRBV5-1 to TRBJ1-2; possible D gene TRBD1, 5 bases. CDR3 length: 14 amino acids. The germline CDR1 and CDR2 sequences are SGHRS and YFSETQ. Trimming shortened V by 0 bases and J by 4 bases, and 10 bases separated the two germline ends. The DNA for the CDR3 is TGCGCCAGCAGCTTGGAAGGGGAGGGCTATGGCTACACCTTC. It is translated as CASSLEGEGYGYTF.

The gene calls are TRBV27 and TRBJ2-5; weak D call: TRBD1 (6 bases). CDR1 is MNHEY, CDR2 SMNVEV, per germline (reference sequence). V lost 6 bases to trimming and J lost 4 bases, with 12 bases between them. CDR3 length: 13 residues. CDR3 coding DNA: TGTGCCAGCAGCCTTACAGGGAGAGAGACCCAGTACTTC. Translating gives CASSLTGRETQYF.

The gene calls are TRBV19 and TRBJ1-1, with TRBD1 matching 10 bases. This CDR3 spans 16 amino acids. CDR1 is LNHDA, CDR2 SQIVND, per germline (reference sequence). The V segment lost 8 bases and the J segment 5 bases; nucleotides outside the gene matches: 14. CDR3 sequence (DNA): TGTGCCAGTTTGGGGGGAAGGGACAGGGGAAAAACTGAAGCTTTCTTT. It encodes CASLGGRDRGKTEAFF.

The chain uses TRBV15 and TRBJ2-7, with 7 bases aligning to TRBD1. The J segment lost 4 bases and the V segment lost 5 bases, leaving 5 bases of the junction unmatched. This CDR3 has 13 amino acids. Germline CDR1 reads LNHNV; CDR2 reads YYDKDF (reference sequence). Here the CDR3 DNA reads TGTGCCACCAGCGTAGACAGGGAATACGAGCAGTACTTC. Its protein is CATSVDREYEQYF.

This chain uses TRBV29-1 with TRBJ1-2; D perhaps matches TRBD1 (5 bases). V was clipped by 2 bases and J by 6 bases, with 13 bases between them. The CDR3 is 13 amino acids. CDR1 SQVTM and CDR2 ANQGSEA come from the germline V gene. CDR3 sequence: CSVERATDHGYTF. The CDR3 DNA is TGCAGCGTTGAAAGGGCGACAGACCATGGCTACACCTTC.

V gene TRBV6-1 combines with J gene TRBJ2-7, with D possibly matching TRBD2 (5 bases). The CDR3 is made up of 15 amino acids. Between the trimmed V and J ends, which lost 2 bases and 4 bases, there was a span of 15 bases. The germline CDR1 and CDR2 sequences are MNHNS and SASEGT. CDR3 coding DNA: TGTGCCAGCAGTGAAAACAAGAGGGCCGATTACGAGCAGTACTTC. This codes for CASSENKRADYEQYF.

The DNA for the CDR3 is TGTGCCAGCAGATCCGGGACAGGGGGACTCTCTGGAAACACCATATATTTT. Its translation: CASRSGTGGLSGNTIYF. The rearrangement uses TRBV5-6 and TRBJ1-3; 11 bases match TRBD1. Germline-derived CDR1 and CDR2 are SGHDT and YYEEEE. With V trimmed by 5 bases and J by 0 bases, 7 bases remained unmatched. This CDR3 is built from 17 residues.

The chain links TRBV30 to TRBJ1-4; D might be TRBD1 (6 bases). Trimming shortened V by 1 base and J by 1 base, and 16 bases separated the two germline ends. The CDR3 sequence is 17 residues long. Germline V lookup: CDR1 GTSNPN, CDR2 SVGIG (reference sequence). The CDR3 nucleotides are TGTGCCTGGAGTGGTTCAAAGGGGGATGGAACTAATGAAAAACTGTTTTTT. Amino acids: CAWSGSKGDGTNEKLFF.

V usage is TRBV6-1 and J usage is TRBJ1-6, with TRBD1 matching 9 bases. Germline loops: CDR1 MNHNS, CDR2 SASEGT. Trimming cost V 1 base and J 2 bases; bases outside gene matches: 6. There are 18 residues in the CDR3. The CDR3 loop is CASSEERQGVTYNSPLHF. In nucleotides, the CDR3 is TGTGCCAGCAGTGAAGAAAGACAGGGGGTTACCTATAATTCACCCCTCCACTTT.

This clone has a single count. The gene calls are TRBV14 and TRBJ2-1; 9 nucleotides agree with TRBD2. The J segment lost 10 bases and the V segment lost 6 bases, leaving 10 bases of the junction unmatched. This CDR3 spans 14 amino acids. Germline V gene lookup returns CDR1 SGHDN and CDR2 FVKESK. CDR3 DNA sequence: TGTGCCAGCAGGAGAATAGCGGGAGCGAACGAGCAGTTCTTC. Protein product: CASRRIAGANEQFF.

Details on this clone: Distinct nucleotide sequences in the sample also encode this CDR3. The V and J genes are TRBV19 and TRBJ2-2, with 10 bases identical to TRBD2. The length of the CDR3 is 14 residues. Germline V gene sequence: CDR1 LNHDA, CDR2 SQIVND (reference sequence). The ends lost 8 bases at V and 1 base at J; junction bases unmatched: 1. Written as DNA, the CDR3 is TGTGCCAGTTCTAGCGGGAGGAACACCGGGGAGCTGTTTTTT. Residues: CASSSGRNTGELFF. Complete variable domain (other parts from reference TRBV19 and TRBJ2-2): DGGITQSPKYLFRKEGQNVTLSCEQNLNHDAMYWYRQDPGQGLRLIYYSQIVNDFQKGDIAEGYSVSREKKESFPLTVTSAQKNPTAFYLCASSSGRNTGELFFGEGSRLTVL.

The genes are TRBV4-2 and TRBJ2-1; D might be TRBD2 (6 bases). Germline V gene lookup returns CDR1 LGHNA and CDR2 YNFKEQ. This CDR3 is 20 amino acids long. Trimming left V 0 bases short and J 0 bases short, with 21 bases between. CDR3 nucleotide sequence: TGTGCCAGCAGCCAAGATCTTGGCGGGACGCCAGCTTCCTCCTACAATGAGCAGTTCTTC. Its translation is CASSQDLGGTPASSYNEQFF.

This clone was seen a few times. This sequence joins TRBV10-3 and TRBJ2-1, with D possibly matching TRBD1 (7 bases). The germline V gene encodes CDR1 ENHRY and CDR2 SYGVKD. V shed 8 bases and J shed 0 bases, with 14 bases lying between them. The CDR3 length is 15 residues. This CDR3 reads CAIGGGQSSYNEQFF. The DNA of the CDR3 is TGTGCCATCGGAGGGGGACAGAGCTCCTACAATGAGCAGTTCTTC.

The chain recombines TRBV13 with TRBJ2-7; 8 nucleotides match TRBD2. The CDR3 runs 16 residues. The J segment lost 1 base and the V segment lost 6 bases, leaving 11 bases of the junction unmatched. From germline, CDR1 is PRHDT and CDR2 FYEKMQ (reference sequence). CDR3 sequence reads: CASSLRGAHLSYEQYF. The CDR3 DNA reads as TGTGCCAGCAGTCTGCGGGGGGCTCACTTATCCTACGAGCAGTACTTC.

The V gene is TRBV18, the J gene TRBJ2-7; D remains ambiguous. V lost 2 bases and J 3 bases, leaving 5 bases between the germline ends. Germline V lookup: CDR1 KGHSH, CDR2 LQKENI. The CDR3 totals 12 residues. The CDR3 protein is CASSPNNYEQYF. CDR3 nucleotide sequence: TGTGCCAGCTCACCAAATAACTACGAGCAGTACTTC.

This chain uses TRBV10-3 with TRBJ1-6; possible D gene TRBD1, 6 bases. Trimming removed 10 bases from V and 11 bases from J, with 18 bases in between. This CDR3 has 13 residues. CDR1 ENHRY and CDR2 SYGVKD come from the germline V gene. The CDR3 loop reads CATKAGEGTPLHF. The CDR3 coding sequence is TGTGCCACAAAAGCAGGGGAAGGGACACCCCTCCACTTT.

The chain couples TRBV7-2 to TRBJ2-7; D perhaps matches TRBD1 (7 bases). V shed 5 bases and J shed 0 bases, with 14 bases lying between them. The CDR3 has 15 amino acids. Germline V gene data show CDR1 as SGHTA and CDR2 as FQGNSA. CDR3 nucleotides: TGTGCCAGCAGCGGAGGGGGCGCAACCTCCTACGAGCAGTACTTC. The encoded protein is CASSGGGATSYEQYF.

The chain has TRBV27 and TRBJ2-3, with D possibly matching TRBD2 (5 bases). The CDR3 covers 13 residues. Germline-derived CDR1 and CDR2 are MNHEY and SMNVEV (reference sequence). Trimming removed 7 bases at V and 1 base at J, with 9 bases between. The CDR3 is CASTRSGTDTQYF. CDR3 coding DNA: TGTGCCAGCACACGTAGCGGCACAGATACGCAGTATTTT.

The J gene is TRBJ2-7, the V gene TRBV7-2, with TRBD1 matching 7 bases. CDR1 is SGHTA, CDR2 FQGNSA, per germline. V lost 3 bases to trimming and J lost 0 bases; unmatched junction nucleotides: 2. This CDR3 has 14 amino acids. The CDR3 reads CASSLDRSSYEQYF. For the CDR3, the DNA is TGTGCCAGCAGCTTGGACAGGAGCTCCTACGAGCAGTACTTC.

The gene calls are TRBV7-2 and TRBJ2-5, with 12 bases aligning to TRBD2. The CDR3 loop spans 17 amino acids. V dropped 5 bases and J dropped 4; count of bases not matched to a gene: 11. CDR1 SGHTA and CDR2 FQGNSA come from the germline V gene. The CDR3 nucleotides read TGTGCCAGCAGCCACCGGACTAGCGGGGTGGGGGGAGAGACCCAGTACTTC. Translation: CASSHRTSGVGGETQYF.

This chain links TRBV4-2 with TRBJ1-1; D gene unclear. The CDR3 runs 13 residues. Germline V lookup: CDR1 LGHNA, CDR2 YNFKEQ. Trimming pared 2 bases from V and 3 bases from J, leaving 7 bases between. The CDR3 is CASSQLGDTEAFF. CDR3 nucleotides: TGTGCCAGCAGCCAACTCGGAGACACTGAAGCTTTCTTT.

The rearrangement uses TRBV30 and TRBJ2-7, with 8 nucleotides matching TRBD2. This CDR3 spans 14 amino acids. Trimming at V came to 0 bases and at J to 3 bases, leaving 4 bases not matched to a gene. In germline, CDR1 is GTSNPN, CDR2 SVGIG (reference sequence). CDR3 amino acids: CAWSVLSGSYEQYF. In nucleotides, the CDR3 is TGTGCCTGGAGTGTACTGAGCGGGAGCTACGAGCAGTACTTC.